This T cell receptor (beta chain) was recorded in a study of response to subunit inactivated influenza vaccine. One entry per CDR3 protein, called by TCRdb with MiXCR from the RT-PCR reads. Here the sample spans 490,000 or so distinct CDR3 sequences, around 8% being singletons. V lost 5 bases and J 4 bases, leaving 17 bases between the germline ends. This CDR3 region has 15 residues. The germline CDR1 and CDR2 sequences are SGHTA and FQGNSA. The chain recombines TRBV7-2 with TRBJ2-5; no definite D call. The material sequenced was PBMCs from blood, taken 23 months after vaccination. The source is a man aged 50 to 75 who received an inactivated influenza vaccine. The CDR3 DNA sequence: TGTGCCAGCAGCGCACGAGTAGGGTCGGGAGAGACCCAGTACTTC. It codes for CASSARVGSGETQYF.